The 9 T cell receptor beta chains below all came from one sample that was sequenced in a study of blood T cell repertoires in COVID-19. The protocol was immunoSEQ multiplex PCR, while the TCRdb copy is restricted to in-frame clones and leaves out a portion. Of around 340,000 clones in the sample, approximately 89% were seen once. The material sequenced was peripheral blood. These receptor sequences come from a woman aged 55-69 years with COVID-19, enrolled during active disease.

The chain has TRBV3-1 (or the pseudogene TRBV3-2) and TRBJ2-7, with unresolved D. V shed 4 bases and J shed 4 bases, with 14 bases lying between them. This CDR3 spans 14 amino acids. Germline CDR1 and CDR2: LGHDT and YNNKEL (reference sequence). The CDR3 bases are TGTGCCAGCAGCCCGTCCACCTCTATGTACGAGCAGTACTTC. It specifies CASSPSTSMYEQYF.

This chain connects TRBV24-1 to TRBJ2-2; TRBD1 is a possible D gene (6 bases). The ends were cut back, 2 bases at V and 3 bases at J, with 15 bases in the middle. The CDR3 spans 17 residues. Germline V gene data show CDR1 as KGHDR and CDR2 as SFDVKD. The CDR3: CATSDSRGPTDTGELFF. The CDR3 region has the DNA TGTGCCACCAGTGATTCCAGGGGTCCGACCGACACCGGGGAGCTGTTTTTT.

This chain uses TRBV28 with TRBJ1-1; 8 positions agree with TRBD1. This CDR3 is 15 amino acids long. V gave up 5 bases and J gave up 4 bases; unmatched junction bases: 9. Per the germline V gene, CDR1 is MDHEN and CDR2 is SYDVKM. In DNA, the CDR3 is TGTGCCAGCAGTCCCCTCGGACAGGGATTCACTGAAGCTTTCTTT. This encodes CASSPLGQGFTEAFF.

J is TRBJ1-1 and V is TRBV7-2; possible D gene TRBD1, 5 bases. CDR1 and CDR2 (germline): SGHTA, FQGNSA. The CDR3 length is 16 residues. V lost 0 bases, J lost 2 bases, and 13 bases lay in between. This CDR3 is CASSLAGPKLNTEAFF. The CDR3 region has the DNA TGTGCCAGCAGCTTAGCGGGGCCGAAATTAAACACTGAAGCTTTCTTT.

This rearrangement joins TRBV4-2 to TRBJ1-1; TRBD1 matches at 11 bases. The CDR3 has 17 residues. Germline V lookup: CDR1 LGHNA, CDR2 YNFKEQ. The V gene end was trimmed by 3 bases and the J gene end by 0 bases; junction bases not matched to a gene: 6. This chain's CDR3 is CASSHRDRGFLNTEAFF. CDR3 bases: TGTGCCAGCAGCCACCGGGACAGGGGGTTTCTGAACACTGAAGCTTTCTTT.

V usage is TRBV3-1 (or the pseudogene TRBV3-2) and J usage is TRBJ2-7, with 7 nucleotides matching TRBD1. The CDR3 covers 14 residues. The germline CDR1 and CDR2 sequences are LGHDT and YNNKEL (reference sequence). Trimming took 6 bases from V and 0 from J; bases not matched to a gene: 5. The CDR3 DNA reads as TGTGCCAGCAGGTCCAGGGGGAGCTCCTACGAGCAGTACTTC. Its protein is CASRSRGSSYEQYF.

The chain recombines TRBV9 with TRBJ1-1, with 10 bases fitting TRBD1. The germline V gene encodes CDR1 SGDLS and CDR2 YYNGEE. V dropped 2 bases and J dropped 11; count of bases not matched to a gene: 3. The CDR3 contains 12 residues. As DNA, the CDR3 is TGTGCCAGCAGCGTTGACAGGGGGCCGGCTTTCTTT. This encodes CASSVDRGPAFF.

This clone was observed many times. The rearrangement uses TRBV5-1 and TRBJ1-2; possibly TRBD1 for D (5 bases). CDR3 size: 13 residues. Per germline, CDR1 SGHRS and CDR2 YFSETQ. V lost 0 bases and J 8 bases, leaving 11 bases between the germline ends. The CDR3 protein is CASSLEGVRGYTF. The CDR3 nucleotides read TGCGCCAGCAGCTTGGAAGGGGTACGGGGCTACACCTTC.

A single count supports this clone. V usage is TRBV29-1 and J usage is TRBJ2-7; D may be TRBD2 (5 bases). Per germline, CDR1 SQVTM and CDR2 ANQGSEA. This CDR3 comprises 13 residues. Trimming pared 7 bases from V and 6 bases from J, leaving 19 bases between. CDR3 DNA: TGCAGCGCTCAGGAGGTGGTTCCCAGCGAGCAGTACTTC. Its protein product is CSAQEVVPSEQYF.